This entry features one TCR beta chain sequence. These data belong to a study of blood T cell repertoires in COVID-19. Study as a whole: Collection of acute and convalescent COVID-19 samples took place in the United States, Italy and Spain. PBMCs, B-cell-depleted T cells, or T cells provided the cDNA or gDNA that made up the material.

Followed longitudinally, the Seattle patients had been enrolled during active infection. Original methodology: The authors estimated nucleated cell counts from reference gene primer amplification. The assay was immunoSEQ multiplex PCR, and TCRdb's table has in-frame clones only and misses some. That table is the source of V, J and clone size, and D and trimming were worked out from the DNA. The sample lists 300,000 to 450,000 clones, around 87% occurring once. The sample comprised peripheral blood. The source is a woman aged 30 to 39 with COVID-19, enrolled during active disease.

The CDR3 protein is CASGLLTTSSYEQYF. The CDR3 DNA sequence: TGTGCTAGTGGTTTGTTGACAACCTCCTCCTACGAGCAGTACTTC. The chain is built from TRBV12-5 and TRBJ2-7; D unclear. This CDR3 is built from 15 residues. Between the trimmed V and J ends, which lost 2 bases and 0 bases, there was a span of 11 bases. Germline values: CDR1 LGHNT, CDR2 FRNRAP. The whole variable domain, remainder taken from reference TRBV12-5 and TRBJ2-7, is DARVTQTPRHKVTEMGQEVTMRCQPILGHNTVFWYRQTMMQGLELLAYFRNRAPLDDSGMPKDRFSAEMPDATLATLKIQPSEPRDSAVYFCASGLLTTSSYEQYFGPGTRLTVT.